This TCR beta chain was documented in a study of memory B cells and T cells in multiple sclerosis. Study-level findings and limits: Normalization was needed because clone-set size differences affected shared clonotype counts.

About this clone: Its target is not known.

CFSE-dim autoproliferating and CFSE-high non-proliferating T cells from unstimulated culture were sequenced separately. Fewer than 55 million CFSE-labeled PBMCs were cultured less than eight days unstimulated, then replicate wells were pooled. Without exogenous stimuli, around 0.5 uM CFSE-labeled PBMCs were cultured serum-free. Using immunoSEQ multiplex PCR, the repertoire was profiled, and TCRdb retains in-frame clones only, with some absent. This table has about 42,000 clones, roughly four fifths appearing once. Germline V gives CDR1 SGDLS, CDR2 YYNGEE. This CDR3 region has 12 residues. V was clipped by 4 bases and J by 8 bases, with 12 bases between them.

Input material: PBMCs from blood kept in culture. This TCR was sampled from a human donor with multiple sclerosis. V is TRBV9 and J is TRBJ1-2, with no clear D. This CDR3 reads CASSKVGGGYTF. CDR3 nucleotide sequence: TGTGCCAGCAGCAAGGTCGGAGGGGGCTACACCTTC.